These 30 T cell receptor beta chains originate from one sample sequenced in a study of blood T cells in healthy people across ages. PCR was performed a second time for roughly 7 to 11 cycles using a sample-barcoded 5' primer and a J-beta primer mix. TCRdb re-called the 5' RACE reads with MiXCR, one entry per CDR3 protein. Among 1.5 million to 2 million distinct CDR3 sequences listed, 28% were seen once. The sample comprised blood. These receptors were collected from a woman in her thirties in good health.

Turning to this clonotype: The junction and the germline gene differ at one end; a read error may be behind it. CDR3 loop: CTSRRAGDGADTQYF. In DNA form, the CDR3 reads TGCACCAGCAGACGAGCGGGGGATGGAGCAGATACGCAGTATTTT. The chain carries TRBV5-1 and TRBJ2-3; 8 nucleotides line up with TRBD2. From germline, CDR1 is SGHRS and CDR2 YFSETQ. This CDR3 has 15 residues.

This clonotype has just a few counts. The CDR3 DNA reads TGTGCCAGCAGTTCATCCCAGCTAGCGGGGACCCACGAGCAGTACTTC. Protein: CASSSSQLAGTHEQYF. The rearrangement links TRBV28 to TRBJ2-7, with 9 bases that match TRBD2. The CDR3 loop spans 16 amino acids. CDR1 and CDR2 (germline): MDHEN, SYDVKM. Trimming removed 4 bases from V and 5 bases from J; junction bases left unmatched: 12.

This clonotype appeared a few times. CDR3 residues: CASSPRRRGFYEQYF. As DNA, the CDR3 is TGTGCCAGCAGTCCCCGACGGCGGGGGTTCTACGAGCAGTACTTC. V gene TRBV27 combines with J gene TRBJ2-7, with TRBD2 matching 7 bases. V lost 5 bases, J lost 3 bases, and 10 bases stayed unmatched. The CDR3 has 15 residues. CDR1 and CDR2 (germline): MNHEY, SMNVEV (reference sequence).

This clonotype appeared many times. The V call is TRBV18, the J call TRBJ2-7; TRBD1 is a possible D gene (6 bases). The CDR3 contains 14 residues. Trimming left V 5 bases short and J 2 bases short, with 13 bases between. Germline CDR1 KGHSH, CDR2 LQKENI. The CDR3 is CASSGRTEAYEQYF. The CDR3 DNA is TGTGCCAGCTCAGGAAGGACAGAAGCCTACGAGCAGTACTTC.

This clonotype was observed a handful of times. The V gene is TRBV2, the J gene TRBJ1-1; 7 bases match TRBD1. CDR3 length: 14 residues. V was clipped by 6 bases and J by 0 bases; unmatched bases: 4. Germline V gene lookup returns CDR1 SNHLY and CDR2 FYNNEI. The CDR3 region is CASRDRPMNTEAFF. The CDR3 nucleotides are TGTGCCAGCAGGGACAGGCCCATGAACACTGAAGCTTTCTTT.

This clonotype turned up a few times. The chain carries TRBV5-1 and TRBJ2-5; 8 bases match TRBD2. Trimming took 1 base from V and 11 from J; bases not matched to a gene: 10. Germline-derived CDR1 and CDR2 are SGHRS and YFSETQ. CDR3 length equals 14 residues. CDR3 sequence (DNA): TGCGCCAGCAGCTTGTTGCGGGGGGAGGATGAGCAGTACTTC. As protein: CASSLLRGEDEQYF.

This clonotype has only a few counts. The rearrangement uses TRBV5-1 and TRBJ2-7, with a tentative D call TRBD1 (5 bases). Germline loops: CDR1 SGHRS, CDR2 YFSETQ. V lost 4 bases, J lost 4 bases, and 9 bases lay in between. This CDR3 region has 12 residues. CDR3 in DNA: TGCGCCAGCAGCCCGGACATTTACGAGCAGTACTTC. Translating it yields CASSPDIYEQYF.

This clonotype was seen more than once but under ten times. The rearrangement uses TRBV21-1 and TRBJ1-2. TRBV21-1 counts as a pseudogene. This CDR3 is 12 amino acids long. CDR3 region: CASSKVGSGYTF. The DNA for the CDR3 is TGTGCCAGCAGCAAGGTAGGGAGCGGCTACACCTTC.

This clonotype turned up a few times. The chain recombines TRBV3-1 with TRBJ2-7; D unclear. This CDR3 is built from 15 residues. Germline V gene data show CDR1 as LGHDT and CDR2 as YNNKEL (reference sequence). Between the trimmed V and J ends, which lost 1 base and 2 bases, there was a span of 12 bases. DNA of the CDR3: TGTGCCAGCAGCCAAGCTTCCGGTCCCGCCTACGAGCAGTACTTC. Protein: CASSQASGPAYEQYF.

Notes on this clonotype: Its ends do not fully match the called genes, so a read error is possible. The J gene is TRBJ2-3, the V gene TRBV5-1, with D uncertain. The germline CDR1 and CDR2 sequences are SGHRS and YFSETQ. This CDR3 has 14 residues. The CDR3 is CASSFGHRTYTQYF. CDR3 DNA sequence: TGCGCCAGCAGCTTTGGCCACCGCACATATACGCAGTATTTT. The whole variable domain, filled in from reference TRBV5-1 and TRBJ2-3, reads KAGVTQTPRYLIKTRGQQVTLSCSPISGHRSVSWYQQTPGQGLQFLFEYFSETQRNKGNFPGRFSGRQFSNSRSEMNVSTLELGDSALYLCASSFGHRTYTQYFGPGTRLTVL.

The chain is built from TRBV5-1 and TRBJ1-1; D unclear. The germline CDR1 and CDR2 sequences are SGHRS and YFSETQ. Trimming shortened V by 0 bases and J by 6 bases, and 12 bases separated the two germline ends. This CDR3 contains 14 residues. CDR3 protein: CASSLGQPGAEAFF. The DNA of the CDR3 is TGCGCCAGCAGCTTGGGGCAGCCCGGCGCTGAAGCTTTCTTT.

This clonotype has a single count. This sequence joins TRBV5-1 and TRBJ1-1, with a weak D call TRBD1 (5 bases). The CDR3 consists of 18 residues. Trimming took off 4 bases at V and 3 bases at J, with 25 bases between the two ends. Per germline, CDR1 SGHRS and CDR2 YFSETQ. The CDR3 bases are TGCGCCAGCAGCCCCACAGGAAGGGTAGGCAATGGGGACACTGAAGCTTTCTTT. Its protein product is CASSPTGRVGNGDTEAFF.

A few counts support this clonotype. The V call is TRBV12-3 or TRBV12-4, the J call TRBJ1-2, with 7 nucleotides matching TRBD1. The CDR3 spans 12 residues. The J segment lost 3 bases and the V segment lost 11 bases, leaving 6 bases of the junction unmatched. The CDR3 region is CACIGQDYGYTF. The CDR3 coding sequence is TGTGCCTGCATCGGACAGGACTATGGCTACACCTTC.

The sample holds many counts of this clonotype. The chain couples TRBV12-3 or TRBV12-4 to TRBJ1-2, with D hard to call. The CDR3 extends over 13 amino acids. The ends were cut back, 10 bases at V and 2 bases at J, with 14 bases in the middle. The CDR3 protein is CATSGSENYGYTF. CDR3 bases: TGTGCCACCTCTGGCTCCGAGAACTATGGCTACACCTTC.

This clonotype came up a few times. CDR3 amino acids: CASSQEFGELPYEQYF. The CDR3 DNA is TGCGCCAGCAGCCAAGAGTTCGGGGAACTACCCTACGAGCAGTACTTC. This chain joins TRBV4-1 and TRBJ2-7; the D gene is possibly TRBD2 (5 bases). CDR3 length: 16 amino acids. V was cut by 0 bases and J by 2 bases, with 14 bases left in between. Per germline, CDR1 MGHRA and CDR2 YSYEKL.

This clonotype showed up many times. The J gene is TRBJ2-6, the V gene TRBV6-5, with 7 bases identical to TRBD1. Per germline, CDR1 MNHEY and CDR2 SVGAGI. The CDR3 consists of 17 residues. The ends lost 0 bases at V and 0 bases at J; junction bases unmatched: 2. The CDR3 loop reads CASSYSTGISGANVLTF. The CDR3 DNA reads as TGTGCCAGCAGTTACTCGACAGGGATCTCTGGGGCCAACGTCCTGACTTTC.

There are a few counts of this clonotype. The chain recombines TRBV7-2 with TRBJ1-5; 11 positions match TRBD1. Germline V gene data show CDR1 as SGHTA and CDR2 as FQGNSA. The CDR3 has 17 residues. The ends lost 5 bases at V and 1 base at J; junction bases unmatched: 7. DNA for the CDR3: TGTGCCAGCAGCCTCTCTAGGGACAGGGGGAGCAATCAGCCCCAGCATTTT. Amino acids: CASSLSRDRGSNQPQHF.

This clonotype came up many times. This chain joins TRBV14 and TRBJ2-5; D not certain. Germline assignment: CDR1 SGHDN and CDR2 FVKESK. Between the trimmed V and J ends, which lost 1 base and 1 base, there was a span of 7 bases. This CDR3 has 14 amino acids. In DNA, the CDR3 is TGTGCCAGCAGCCAAGGAATCATCCAAGAGACCCAGTACTTC. Translated, it gives CASSQGIIQETQYF.

A few counts support this clonotype. The chain combines TRBV9 with TRBJ2-3; 10 positions agree with TRBD2. CDR3 length: 15 residues. Losses at the gene ends were 4 bases for V and 4 bases for J; bases not matched to a gene: 6. The V gene's germline CDR1 is SGDLS and CDR2 YYNGEE. The CDR3 nucleotides are TGTGCCAGCAGCACCCAAGCGGGAGGGTCAGATACGCAGTATTTT. It codes for CASSTQAGGSDTQYF.

On this clonotype: A much larger clone sits a single nucleotide away, making a read error possible. The chain employs TRBV20-1 and TRBJ2-5; TRBD2 agrees at 7 bases. The CDR3 has 16 amino acids. The germline V gene has CDR1 DFQATT and CDR2 SNEGSKA (reference sequence). This chain's CDR3 is CSVRNPQRDPGETQYF. The CDR3 DNA sequence: TGCAGTGTTAGAAACCCCCAGCGGGACCCCGGAGAGACCCAGTACTTC.

This clonotype has a handful of counts. The genes are TRBV20-1 and TRBJ2-1; possibly TRBD2 for D (5 bases). The V end lost 2 bases, the J end lost 0 bases, and 23 bases lay between the germline ends. The CDR3 consists of 19 residues. CDR1 is DFQATT, CDR2 SNEGSKA, per germline (reference sequence). CDR3 DNA sequence: TGCAGTGCTAGACCAACCGGCCCCCTAAGCGGTTACTCCTACAATGAGCAGTTCTTC. Protein sequence: CSARPTGPLSGYSYNEQFF.

This chain joins TRBV7-2 and TRBJ2-1; D possibly corresponds to TRBD1 (5 bases). The germline gives CDR1 SGHTA, CDR2 FQGNSA. Trimming took off 6 bases at V and 7 bases at J, with 16 bases between the two ends. CDR3 length equals 14 residues. For the CDR3, the DNA is TGTGCCAGCAGGATAGGGTTACAGGAAAATGAGCAGTTCTTC. Protein: CASRIGLQENEQFF.

The rearrangement joins TRBV10-3 to TRBJ1-1; D possibly corresponds to TRBD1 (5 bases). V dropped 8 bases and J dropped 4 bases, with 17 bases sitting between them. The CDR3 loop spans 14 amino acids. In germline, CDR1 is ENHRY, CDR2 SYGVKD. In nucleotides, the CDR3 is TGTGCCATCTCCTTCGGGGGGTCGGGCACTGAAGCTTTCTTT. Its protein is CAISFGGSGTEAFF.

The V call is TRBV7-9, the J call TRBJ2-2; D not resolved. Trimming shortened V by 2 bases and J by 2 bases, and 6 bases separated the two germline ends. Germline V CDR1 and CDR2: SEHNR, FQNEAQ (reference sequence). The CDR3 has 14 amino acids. CDR3 region: CASSLIRNTGELFF. CDR3 in DNA: TGTGCCAGCAGCTTAATCCGCAACACCGGGGAGCTGTTTTTT.

In its sample, this clonotype was seen a few times. At one end, the junction sequence differs from germline, possibly due to a read error. This chain links TRBV2 with TRBJ2-7, with D possibly called TRBD1 or TRBD2 (5 bases each). The germline V gene encodes CDR1 SNHLY and CDR2 FYNNEI. The CDR3 is 15 residues long. The CDR3 sequence: CASGEALLGPYEQYF. The DNA for the CDR3 is TGTGCCAGCGGTGAAGCGCTTTTGGGACCCTACGAGCAGTACTTC.

The chain combines TRBV2 with TRBJ2-5; D unresolved. Germline V gene data show CDR1 as SNHLY and CDR2 as FYNNEI. CDR3 length equals 13 residues. Between the trimmed V and J ends, which lost 2 bases and 4 bases, there was a span of 8 bases. DNA of the CDR3: TGTGCCAGCAGTGAACTGACCACAGAGACCCAGTACTTC. Encoded protein: CASSELTTETQYF.

This clonotype has a count of ten or more. V usage is TRBV6-2 or TRBV6-3 and J usage is TRBJ2-5; 7 bases match TRBD2. Germline loops: CDR1 MNHEY, CDR2 SVGEGT. With V trimmed by 6 bases and J by 5 bases, 6 bases remained unmatched. The CDR3 spans 13 residues. The CDR3 nucleotides are TGTGCCAGCAGCCAGACTAGCCGGGAGACCCAGTACTTC. Residues: CASSQTSRETQYF.

This clonotype was detected ten times or more. The chain uses TRBV7-6 and TRBJ2-6; 8 nucleotides line up with TRBD1. CDR3 length: 17 amino acids. In germline, CDR1 is SGHVS, CDR2 FNYEAQ. J was trimmed by 0 bases and V by 5 bases; bases with no gene match: 6. The CDR3 protein is CASSPRDRSSGANVLTF. The CDR3 nucleotides read TGTGCCAGCAGCCCCCGGGACAGGAGCTCTGGGGCCAACGTCCTGACTTTC.

The chain uses TRBV28 and TRBJ1-1, with TRBD1 as a possible D gene (6 bases). The V and J ends lost 8 bases and 2 bases respectively, with 18 bases between them. The germline gives CDR1 MDHEN, CDR2 SYDVKM. This CDR3 is 15 amino acids long. The CDR3 protein is CASRRAGQSNTEAFF. As DNA, the CDR3 is TGTGCCAGCCGCCGGGCAGGACAGAGCAACACTGAAGCTTTCTTT. The full variable domain, with the rest looked up from reference TRBV28 and TRBJ1-1, is DVKVTQSSRYLVKRTGEKVFLECVQDMDHENMFWYRQDPGLGLRLIYFSYDVKMKEKGDIPEGYSVSREKKERFSLILESASTNQTSMYLCASRRAGQSNTEAFFGQGTRLTVV.

The rearrangement joins TRBV2 to TRBJ2-1; 9 bases map to TRBD1. Germline V gene lookup returns CDR1 SNHLY and CDR2 FYNNEI. This CDR3 has 14 residues. The V and J ends lost 6 bases and 7 bases, in that order; junction bases with no gene match: 7. The CDR3 nucleotides are TGTGCCAGCAGGAATGACAGGGGGGTGAATGAGCAGTTCTTC. It translates to CASRNDRGVNEQFF. The full variable domain, completed using reference TRBV2 and TRBJ2-1, is EPEVTQTPSHQVTQMGQEVILRCVPISNHLYFYWYRQILGQKVEFLVSFYNNEISEKSEIFDDQFSVERPDGSNFTLKIRSTKLEDSAMYFCASRNDRGVNEQFFGPGTRLTVL.